The 16 T cell receptor beta chains in this list originate from one sample, sequenced in a study of T cells in localized non-small cell lung cancer. TCRdb's copy holds only in-frame clones and misses some; the assay was immunoSEQ multiplex PCR. Among more than 2,000 clones listed, 30% to 40% were seen once. The sample here was lung tumor tissue, taken before any cancer treatment. The receptors come from a male donor aged 60 or over with stage I squamous cell lung carcinoma.

The chain employs TRBV11-3 and TRBJ2-3; D assignment may be TRBD1 or TRBD2 (5 bases each). V lost 1 base and J 2 bases, leaving 10 bases between the germline ends. Germline V lookup: CDR1 SGHNT, CDR2 YENEEA. The CDR3 is 15 amino acids. CDR3 bases: TGTGCCAGCAGCTTAGGGGGGACCATCACAGATACGCAGTATTTT. Translation: CASSLGGTITDTQYF.

In its sample, this clone was seen once. The V call is TRBV18, the J call TRBJ1-1; D might be TRBD1 (5 bases). Trimming shortened V by 0 bases and J by 1 base, and 9 bases separated the two germline ends. Germline CDR1 reads KGHSH; CDR2 reads LQKENI. CDR3 size: 15 residues. This CDR3 is CASSPPLDRNTEAFF. The CDR3 DNA reads as TGTGCCAGCTCACCACCGCTCGACAGGAACACTGAAGCTTTCTTT.

This chain uses TRBV19 with TRBJ1-1; D is unclear. The CDR3 runs 14 residues. V was shortened by 0 bases and J by 2 bases, with 7 bases between the two germline ends. CDR1 is LNHDA, CDR2 SQIVND, per germline (reference sequence). Here the CDR3 reads CASSIDSVNTEAFF. In DNA form, the CDR3 reads TGTGCCAGTAGTATAGATTCCGTAAACACTGAAGCTTTCTTT.

The CDR3: CASSFGGRVNTEAFF. CDR3 DNA: TGTGCCAGCAGCTTCGGGGGCAGGGTGAACACTGAAGCTTTCTTT. The V gene is TRBV11-3, the J gene TRBJ1-1; D may be TRBD1 (6 bases). V was trimmed by 3 bases and J by 0 bases, leaving 11 bases between them. The length of the CDR3 is 15 residues. CDR1 and CDR2 from the germline V gene are SGHNT and YENEEA.

V is TRBV18 and J is TRBJ1-5; D perhaps matches TRBD1 (6 bases). The CDR3 is 17 amino acids. V lost 4 bases to trimming and J lost 1 base, with 17 bases between them. CDR1 is KGHSH and CDR2 is LQKENI in the germline V gene. The CDR3 sequence: CASSLQTGLISNQPQHF. The CDR3 DNA follows: TGTGCCAGCTCACTCCAGACAGGACTAATCAGCAATCAGCCCCAGCATTTT.

This chain links TRBV29-1 with TRBJ2-3, with 7 bases matching TRBD1. CDR3 length: 13 residues. From germline, CDR1 is SQVTM and CDR2 ANQGSEA. V shed 7 bases, J shed 4 bases, and the junction held 8 bases outside the gene matches. The CDR3 DNA reads TGCAGCGCCCAGAGGGGGCGCGCAGATACGCAGTATTTT. It specifies CSAQRGRADTQYF.

The chain recombines TRBV10-1 with TRBJ1-4; D might be TRBD1 (6 bases). CDR3 length: 14 residues. Germline values: CDR1 WNHNN, CDR2 SYGVQD (reference sequence). Deletions cut 2 bases from V and 7 bases from J, with 11 bases between. The CDR3: CASSENRDGEKLFF. CDR3 in DNA: TGCGCCAGCAGTGAGAACAGGGATGGTGAAAAACTGTTTTTT.

This chain connects TRBV5-1 to TRBJ2-2; weak D call: TRBD2 (6 bases). The CDR3 is 17 amino acids. V was trimmed by 0 bases and J by 2 bases, leaving 14 bases between them. Looked up from germline, CDR1 is SGHRS and CDR2 is YFSETQ. The chain's CDR3 is CASSLAYGGTNTGELFF. CDR3 nucleotide sequence: TGCGCCAGCAGCTTGGCGTACGGGGGTACAAACACCGGGGAGCTGTTTTTT.

A few counts support this clone. V and J are TRBV11-3 and TRBJ2-6; TRBD1 matches 8 bases. With 4 bases clipped from V and 0 bases from J, the junction kept 2 bases outside the gene matches. The CDR3 covers 16 residues. Germline V gene lookup returns CDR1 SGHNT and CDR2 YENEEA. CDR3 loop: CASSSTGGSGANVLTF. The CDR3 coding sequence is TGTGCCAGCAGCTCCACAGGGGGCTCTGGGGCCAACGTCCTGACTTTC.

The rearrangement links TRBV14 to TRBJ1-2; D not resolved. CDR1 and CDR2 from the germline V gene are SGHDN and FVKESK. Trimming removed 1 base at V and 4 bases at J, with 7 bases between. The CDR3 loop spans 13 amino acids. The CDR3 DNA reads TGTGCCAGCAGCCAAGGGGTTTCCTATGGCTACACCTTC. This encodes CASSQGVSYGYTF.

The CDR3 region is CASSAGLRNQPQHF. The CDR3 DNA sequence: TGTGCCAGCAGTGCGGGACTTCGCAATCAGCCCCAGCATTTT. This chain joins TRBV25-1 and TRBJ1-5; possible D gene TRBD1, 5 bases. The CDR3 has 14 residues. V was shortened by 4 bases and J by 2 bases, with 9 bases between the two germline ends. Germline V gene sequence: CDR1 MGHDK, CDR2 SYGVNS. Using reference TRBV25-1 and TRBJ1-5 for the parts outside the CDR3, the full variable domain is EADIYQTPRYLVIGTGKKITLECSQTMGHDKMYWYQQDPGMELHLIHYSYGVNSTEKGDLSSESTVSRIRTEHFPLTLESARPSHTSQYLCASSAGLRNQPQHFGDGTRLSIL.

This chain uses TRBV29-1 with TRBJ2-3, with 8 bases aligning to TRBD1. Trimming cost V 4 bases and J 4 bases; bases outside gene matches: 4. The CDR3 is 13 amino acids. Per the germline V gene, CDR1 is SQVTM and CDR2 is ANQGSEA. In DNA, the CDR3 is TGCAGCGTTGGGACGACAGGGGCAGATACGCAGTATTTT. Translation: CSVGTTGADTQYF.

By proportion, this clone is medium-sized. This chain links TRBV9 with TRBJ2-7; D is undetermined. Germline CDR1 reads SGDLS; CDR2 reads YYNGEE. This CDR3 region has 15 residues. V was trimmed by 0 bases and J by 4 bases, leaving 14 bases between them. CDR3 in amino acids: CASSVGLDWYYEQYF. CDR3 nucleotide sequence: TGTGCCAGCAGCGTAGGGCTAGATTGGTATTACGAGCAGTACTTC. Drawing the rest from reference TRBV9 and TRBJ2-7, the complete variable domain is DSGVTQTPKHLITATGQRVTLRCSPRSGDLSVYWYQQSLDQGLQFLIQYYNGEERAKGNILERFSAQQFPDLHSELNLSSLELGDSALYFCASSVGLDWYYEQYFGPGTRLTVT.

The chain carries TRBV6-8 and TRBJ2-7; the D is unclear. Germline V gives CDR1 MNHGY, CDR2 SAAAGT. V lost 4 bases and J lost 3, with 10 bases in between. The CDR3 has 13 residues. The CDR3 DNA reads TGTGCCAGCAGTTCCGACTGGGGCTACGAGCAGTACTTC. Amino acid sequence: CASSSDWGYEQYF.

Judged by abundance, this clone is large. The chain is built from TRBV4-1 and TRBJ1-6; D uncertain. Trimming cost V 0 bases and J 7 bases, with 10 bases left between them. Germline loops: CDR1 MGHRA, CDR2 YSYEKL. The CDR3 has 15 amino acids. The CDR3 loop is CASSQDRASNSPLHF. In DNA, the CDR3 is TGCGCCAGCAGCCAAGATAGGGCAAGCAATTCACCCCTCCACTTT.

This clone was counted a few times. V gene TRBV4-1 combines with J gene TRBJ1-2, with D tentatively TRBD1 (5 bases). From germline, CDR1 is MGHRA and CDR2 YSYEKL. This CDR3 has 15 residues. The V and J ends lost 4 bases and 3 bases respectively, with 15 bases between them. CDR3 nucleotides: TGCGCCAGCAGCCGCAACGGGGGTAACGACTATGGCTACACCTTC. Its translation is CASSRNGGNDYGYTF.